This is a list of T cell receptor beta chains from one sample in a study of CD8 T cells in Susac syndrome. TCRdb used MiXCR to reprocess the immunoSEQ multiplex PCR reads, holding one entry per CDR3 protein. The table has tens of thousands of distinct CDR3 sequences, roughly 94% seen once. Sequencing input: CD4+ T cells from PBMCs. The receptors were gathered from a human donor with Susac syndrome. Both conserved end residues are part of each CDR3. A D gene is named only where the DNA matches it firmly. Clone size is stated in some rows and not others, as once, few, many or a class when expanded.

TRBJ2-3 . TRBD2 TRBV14 CASSQVWRGNGDTQYF TGTGCCAGCAGCCAAGTCTGGCGGGGGAACGGAGATACGCAGTATTTT
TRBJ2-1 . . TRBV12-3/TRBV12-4 CASSLGRPPYNEQFF TGTGCCAGCAGTTTAGGTAGACCGCCCTACAATGAGCAGTTCTTC
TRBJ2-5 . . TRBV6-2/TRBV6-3 CASSWGGGIQETQYF TGTGCCAGCAGTTGGGGAGGGGGCATTCAAGAGACCCAGTACTTC
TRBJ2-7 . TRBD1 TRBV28 CASSPPVGTGAYEQYF TGTGCCAGCAGTCCCCCCGTCGGGACAGGGGCCTACGAGCAGTACTTC
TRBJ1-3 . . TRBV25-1 CASSVGGYSGNTIYF TGTGCCAGCAGTGTGGGGGGTTACTCTGGAAACACCATATATTTT
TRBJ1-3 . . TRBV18 CASSPRQGRDGNTIYF TGTGCCAGCTCACCACGGCAAGGTCGGGATGGAAACACCATATATTTT
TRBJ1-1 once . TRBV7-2 CASSSLRVAGTEAFF TGTGCCAGCAGCTCCCTCAGGGTGGCGGGCACTGAAGCTTTCTTT
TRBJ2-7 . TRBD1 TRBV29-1 CSVPGQGLYEQYF TGCAGCGTACCGGGACAGGGCCTCTACGAGCAGTACTTC
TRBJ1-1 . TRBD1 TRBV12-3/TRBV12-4 CASSLGTGLNTEAFF TGTGCCAGCAGTTTAGGGACAGGATTAAACACTGAAGCTTTCTTT
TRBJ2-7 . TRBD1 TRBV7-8 CASSLDGQGQYEQYF TGTGCCAGCAGCTTAGACGGACAGGGACAATACGAGCAGTACTTC
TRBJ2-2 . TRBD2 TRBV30 CAWSAGGANTGELFF TGTGCCTGGAGTGCGGGGGGAGCGAACACCGGGGAGCTGTTTTTT
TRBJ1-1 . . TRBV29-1 CSVEAYRERNTEAFF TGCAGCGTTGAAGCCTACAGGGAAAGAAACACTGAAGCTTTCTTT
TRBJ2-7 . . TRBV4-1 CASSQVRQGGEQYF TGCGCCAGCAGCCAAGTTAGGCAGGGCGGGGAGCAGTACTTC
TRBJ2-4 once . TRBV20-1 CSTLGPGGNIQYF TGCAGCACTCTAGGCCCAGGCGGCAACATTCAGTACTTC
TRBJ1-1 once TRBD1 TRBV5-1 CASSHGTDMNTEAFF TGCGCCAGCAGCCACGGGACAGACATGAACACTGAAGCTTTCTTT
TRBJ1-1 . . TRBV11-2 CASSSPGSNTEAFF TGTGCCAGCAGCTCCCCAGGATCGAACACTGAAGCTTTCTTT
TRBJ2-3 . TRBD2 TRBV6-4 CASAREGLETQYF TGTGCCAGCGCCAGAGAGGGACTAGAGACGCAGTATTTT
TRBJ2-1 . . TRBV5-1 CASSLFSAGSSYNEQFF TGCGCCAGCAGCCTATTTTCAGCGGGCTCCTCTTACAATGAGCAGTTCTTC
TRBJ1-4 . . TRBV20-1 CSAGTPTNEKLFF TGCAGTGCCGGGACGCCTACTAATGAAAAACTGTTTTTT
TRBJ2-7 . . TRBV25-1 CASSAPRGLNGEQYF TGTGCCAGCAGTGCCCCCAGGGGATTGAATGGCGAGCAGTACTTC
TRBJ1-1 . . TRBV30 CAWSPRTPNTEAFF TGTGCCTGGAGTCCTCGAACACCGAACACTGAAGCTTTCTTT
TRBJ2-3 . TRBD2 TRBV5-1 CASSLRTSGGDTQYF TGCGCCAGCAGCCTCCGGACTAGCGGGGGCGATACGCAGTATTTT
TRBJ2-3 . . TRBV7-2 CASSLSGLRDTQYF TGTGCCAGCAGCTTAAGCGGTCTGAGAGATACGCAGTATTTT
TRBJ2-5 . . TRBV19 CASSIGGTQRETQYF TGTGCCAGTAGTATAGGCGGGACCCAGAGAGAGACCCAGTACTTC
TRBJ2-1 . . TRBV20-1 CSAREVRLGKLNEQFF TGCAGTGCTAGAGAAGTTCGACTAGGGAAATTAAATGAGCAGTTCTTC
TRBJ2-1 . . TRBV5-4 CASSLFIRDNEQFF TGTGCCAGCAGCTTGTTCATTCGAGACAATGAGCAGTTCTTC
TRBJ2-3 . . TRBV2 CASLTYPELADTQYF TGTGCCAGCCTCACCTACCCTGAGCTTGCAGATACGCAGTATTTT
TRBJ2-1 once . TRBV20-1 CSARDPASSYNEQFF TGCAGTGCTAGAGATCCGGCGAGCTCCTACAATGAGCAGTTCTTC
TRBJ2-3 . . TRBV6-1 CASRRLADTQYF TGTGCCAGCAGACGACTAGCAGATACGCAGTATTTT
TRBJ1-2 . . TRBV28 CASRAGYGYTF TGTGCCAGCAGGGCGGGCTATGGCTACACCTTC